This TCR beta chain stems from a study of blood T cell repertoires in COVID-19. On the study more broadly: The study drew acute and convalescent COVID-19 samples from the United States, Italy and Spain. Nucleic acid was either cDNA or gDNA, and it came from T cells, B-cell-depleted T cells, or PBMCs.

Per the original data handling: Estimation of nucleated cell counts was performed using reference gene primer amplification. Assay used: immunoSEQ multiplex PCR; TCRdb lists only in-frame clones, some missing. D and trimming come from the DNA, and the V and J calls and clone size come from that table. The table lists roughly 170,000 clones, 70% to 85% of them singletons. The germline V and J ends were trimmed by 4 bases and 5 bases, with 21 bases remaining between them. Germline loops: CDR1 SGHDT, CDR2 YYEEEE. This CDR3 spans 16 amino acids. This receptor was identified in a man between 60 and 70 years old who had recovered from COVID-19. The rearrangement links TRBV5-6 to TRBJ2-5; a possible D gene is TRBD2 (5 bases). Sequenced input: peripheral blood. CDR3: CASSPWTGNLRETQYF. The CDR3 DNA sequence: TGTGCCAGCAGCCCCTGGACGGGGAACCTCCGGGAGACCCAGTACTTC.